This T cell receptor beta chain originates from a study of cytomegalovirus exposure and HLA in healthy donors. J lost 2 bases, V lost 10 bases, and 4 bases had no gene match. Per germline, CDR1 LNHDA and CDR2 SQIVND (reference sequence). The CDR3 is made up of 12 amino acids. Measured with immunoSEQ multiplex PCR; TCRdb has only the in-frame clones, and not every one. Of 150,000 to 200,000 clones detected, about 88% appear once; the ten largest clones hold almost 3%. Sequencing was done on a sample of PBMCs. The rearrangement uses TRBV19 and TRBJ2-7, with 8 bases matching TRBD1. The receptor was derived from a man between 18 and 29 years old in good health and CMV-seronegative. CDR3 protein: CATGQATYEQYF. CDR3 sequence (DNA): TGTGCCACGGGACAGGCGACCTACGAGCAGTACTTC.